The rows below give T cell receptor beta chains drawn from one sample of a study of blood T cells in healthy people across ages. One entry per CDR3 protein, called by TCRdb with MiXCR from the 5' RACE reads. Of over 1,500,000 distinct CDR3 sequences in the sample, approximately 39% were seen once. The sample comprised blood. Source of these receptors: a human donor in good health. Both conserved end residues are part of each CDR3. D genes are given only for firm matches. A row's size may be missing; if present it is once, few, many or a size class.

DNA: TGTGCCAGCAGCACGAGAACAGGGGGCTATAACTATGGCTACACCTTC
CDR3: CASSTRTGGYNYGYTF
J: TRBJ1-2
D: TRBD1
V: TRBV9
size: NA

DNA: TGTGCCACCAGCACCTATTCCGGGACGGGCACCGGGGAGCCGTTTTTT
CDR3: CATSTYSGTGTGEPFF
J: TRBJ2-2
D: NA
V: TRBV15
size: NA

DNA: TGTGCCAGCAGTTACTCCCCCGGGGCTGGCTACACCTTC
CDR3: CASSYSPGAGYTF
J: TRBJ1-2
D: NA
V: TRBV6-5
size: few

DNA: TGTGCCAGCAGCTACGTAACCCAGACAGGGGGTTTTCACAATGAGCAGTTCTTC
CDR3: CASSYVTQTGGFHNEQFF
J: TRBJ2-1
D: TRBD1
V: TRBV6-5
size: few

DNA: TGTGCCAGCAGTGAAGGAGTCGCAGAGACCCAGTACTTC
CDR3: CASSEGVAETQYF
J: TRBJ2-5
D: NA
V: TRBV2
size: few

DNA: TGCAGCGTTGAAGATCGAAGCAGGGGGTTCTCTGGGGCCAACGTCCTGACTTTC
CDR3: CSVEDRSRGFSGANVLTF
J: TRBJ2-6
D: TRBD1
V: TRBV29-1
size: NA

DNA: TGTGCCAGCCTAGGATTAGGGGCAGATACGCAGTATTTT
CDR3: CASLGLGADTQYF
J: TRBJ2-3
D: NA
V: TRBV2
size: NA

DNA: TGTGCCAGCAGCCGAAAGAGGGGTTACACTGAAGCTTTCTTT
CDR3: CASSRKRGYTEAFF
J: TRBJ1-1
D: NA
V: TRBV5-8
size: NA

DNA: TGTGCCAGCAGTCCCCTGGCGGTTGTCTACAATGAGCAGTTCTTC
CDR3: CASSPLAVVYNEQFF
J: TRBJ2-1
D: NA
V: TRBV28
size: few

DNA: TGTGCCAGCAGTTTAAGAGTAGCGGGGGGGCCGGATGAGCAGTTCTTC
CDR3: CASSLRVAGGPDEQFF
J: TRBJ2-1
D: TRBD2
V: TRBV12-3/TRBV12-4
size: NA

DNA: TGCGCCAGCAGCCAAGGAGTACTTCATACGCAGTATTTT
CDR3: CASSQGVLHTQYF
J: TRBJ2-3
D: NA
V: TRBV4-3
size: few

DNA: TGTGCCAGCAGCTCAGGACAGGGCTGGGAAAAACTGTTTTTT
CDR3: CASSSGQGWEKLFF
J: TRBJ1-4
D: TRBD1
V: TRBV6-5
size: NA

DNA: TGCAGTGCTAGAGGACCTAGCGGGGGCGGTGGAGAGACCCAGTACTTC
CDR3: CSARGPSGGGGETQYF
J: TRBJ2-5
D: TRBD2
V: TRBV20-1
size: NA

DNA: TGCAGTGCTACGCACCCCAAGGGTGGCTACACCTTC
CDR3: CSATHPKGGYTF
J: TRBJ1-2
D: NA
V: TRBV20-1
size: NA

DNA: TGTGCCAGTGGACGGGCGGGGGCAGATACGCGGTATTTT
CDR3: CASGRAGADTRYF
J: TRBJ2-3
D: NA
V: TRBV12-3/TRBV12-4
size: NA

DNA: TGTGCCAGCACGACTTTAAAGAACATTCAGTACTTC
CDR3: CASTTLKNIQYF
J: TRBJ2-4
D: NA
V: TRBV6-6
size: few

DNA: TGTGCCAGCAGCTCCGTTTTAGAGACCCAGTACTTC
CDR3: CASSSVLETQYF
J: TRBJ2-5
D: NA
V: TRBV7-9
size: NA

DNA: TGTGCCAGCAGCCTAGACCACGGTCTGTATAAAACCTACGAGCAGTACTTC
CDR3: CASSLDHGLYKTYEQYF
J: TRBJ2-7
D: NA
V: TRBV12-3/TRBV12-4
size: NA

DNA: TGTGCCAGTAGTCCAGGACTAGCGGCCCCTGAGTACTTC
CDR3: CASSPGLAAPEYF
J: TRBJ2-5
D: TRBD2
V: TRBV19
size: NA

DNA: TGTGCCAGCAGCTTAGTGATGGATGAGGGACCCAATGAGCAGTTCTTC
CDR3: CASSLVMDEGPNEQFF
J: TRBJ2-1
D: NA
V: TRBV7-6
size: NA

DNA: TGTGCCAGCAGTTTAGAGGACAGGGACTCCTACGAGCAGTACTTC
CDR3: CASSLEDRDSYEQYF
J: TRBJ2-7
D: TRBD1
V: TRBV12-3/TRBV12-4
size: few

DNA: TGTGCCAGCAGTTACTCCGGCGACAGGAACACCGGGGAGCTGTTTTTT
CDR3: CASSYSGDRNTGELFF
J: TRBJ2-2
D: NA
V: TRBV6-5
size: once

DNA: TGCAGTGCTGGGGTCCCCCGGCGCGGACGAGATACGCAGTATTTT
CDR3: CSAGVPRRGRDTQYF
J: TRBJ2-3
D: NA
V: TRBV20-1
size: few

DNA: TGTGCCAGGCGGAGGGGAAGGGGATATGGCTACACCTTC
CDR3: CARRRGRGYGYTF
J: TRBJ1-2
D: NA
V: TRBV12-3/TRBV12-4
size: NA

DNA: TGCAGTGCTAGGATTTCCGGGGTTTTAGGAGGCTACACCTTC
CDR3: CSARISGVLGGYTF
J: TRBJ1-2
D: NA
V: TRBV20-1
size: NA

DNA: TGTGCCTGGAGTGCGGGAACCTCAAATGAAAAACTGTTTTTT
CDR3: CAWSAGTSNEKLFF
J: TRBJ1-4
D: NA
V: TRBV30
size: NA